This TCR beta chain was documented in a study of beta chain features in type 1 diabetes. Between the trimmed V and J ends, which lost 5 bases and 4 bases, there was a span of 6 bases. CDR3 length: 11 residues. From germline, CDR1 is SEHNR and CDR2 FQNEAQ (reference sequence). Expressed TCRB transcripts were sequenced because the entire RNA isolate underwent reverse transcription. Data came from immunoSEQ multiplex PCR; TCRdb stores just in-frame clones and leaves some out. Among 230,000 or so clones, approximately 16% were seen once, and the ten largest hold approximately 0.086%. Concerning this clone: What it binds is not known.

General study points: People with Type 1 diabetes carried modestly yet significantly shorter TCRB CDR3s in all four CD4+ subsets.

J is TRBJ2-7 and V is TRBV7-9; no clear D. Material: naive CD4+ T cells from blood. This TCR derives from a man under 40 with type 1 diabetes. CDR3 sequence: CASSRFYEQYF. The CDR3 DNA is TGTGCCAGCAGCCGTTTTTACGAGCAGTACTTC.